The rows below give T cell receptor beta chains drawn from one sample of a study of blood T cell repertoires in COVID-19. Clones were read by immunoSEQ multiplex PCR, and TCRdb kept only the in-frame ones, dropping some. The repertoire holds 170,000 or so clones, with 70% to 90% as singletons. The sequenced sample was peripheral blood. These receptors all stem from a man aged 55 to 70 with COVID-19, enrolled during active disease. CDR3s include the opening cysteine and the closing phenylalanine or tryptophan. Each record gives: clone size, D gene, J gene, V gene, CDR3 protein, CDR3 DNA. The D gene is left open where the match is weak. Expanded clones are given a class, and other clones once, few, many or no size at all.

many - TRBJ1-5 TRBV4-2 CASSQDLVQPQHF TGTGCCAGCAGCCAAGATCTCGTCCAGCCCCAGCATTTT
- - TRBJ1-4 TRBV28 CASSGNNEKLFF TGTGCCAGCAGCGGGAATAATGAAAAACTGTTTTTT
- - TRBJ1-2 TRBV11-2 CASSRSSGENYGYTF TGTGCCAGCAGCAGAAGTTCAGGGGAGAATTATGGCTACACCTTC
- - TRBJ1-2 TRBV23-1 CASSQRYRGFDYGYTF TGCGCCAGCAGTCAACGCTATAGGGGGTTTGACTATGGCTACACCTTC
- - TRBJ1-6 TRBV3-1/TRBV3-2 CASSRVGGDNSPLHF TGTGCCAGCAGCCGGGTCGGAGGAGATAATTCACCCCTCCACTTT
once - TRBJ2-1 TRBV11-2 CASSLTDSSYNEQFF TGTGCCAGCAGTTTAACGGACAGCTCCTACAATGAGCAGTTCTTC
once TRBD1 TRBJ1-5 TRBV5-5 CASSGQVRGNQPQHF TGTGCCAGCAGCGGACAGGTGAGGGGCAATCAGCCCCAGCATTTT
- TRBD2 TRBJ2-5 TRBV7-6 CASSLGEGGGETQYF TGTGCCAGCAGCTTAGGGGAGGGCGGGGGAGAGACCCAGTACTTC
- TRBD1 TRBJ2-1 TRBV4-3 CASSQDTGGPYNEQFF TGCGCCAGCAGCCAAGACACAGGGGGCCCCTACAATGAGCAGTTCTTC
- TRBD1 TRBJ1-4 TRBV7-8 CASSWATGRYEKLFF TGTGCCAGCAGCTGGGCGACAGGGAGGTATGAAAAACTGTTTTTT
- TRBD1 TRBJ2-5 TRBV5-4 CASSLDLGTGGETQYF TGTGCCAGCAGCTTGGACCTTGGGACAGGGGGGGAGACCCAGTACTTC